The clone carrying this T cell receptor (beta chain) has just one count. Sequenced by immunoSEQ multiplex PCR; TCRdb stores in-frame clones only, minus some. The sample has some 670,000 clones, approximately 90% seen once. Per the germline V gene, CDR1 is MNHEY and CDR2 is SMNVEV (reference sequence). The CDR3 contains 16 residues. With 5 bases removed from V and 5 bases from J, the gap between germline ends came to 21 bases. This sample is part of a study of blood T cell repertoires in COVID-19. Sequencing input: peripheral blood. The chain is built from TRBV27 and TRBJ1-2; TRBD1 might be the D (6 bases). The TCR was taken from a woman in her late teens or twenties with acute or convalescent COVID-19. The CDR3 loop reads CASSPSRGGSGYGYTF. DNA for the CDR3: TGTGCCAGCAGTCCCTCGAGGGGGGGGAGTGGTTATGGCTACACCTTC.